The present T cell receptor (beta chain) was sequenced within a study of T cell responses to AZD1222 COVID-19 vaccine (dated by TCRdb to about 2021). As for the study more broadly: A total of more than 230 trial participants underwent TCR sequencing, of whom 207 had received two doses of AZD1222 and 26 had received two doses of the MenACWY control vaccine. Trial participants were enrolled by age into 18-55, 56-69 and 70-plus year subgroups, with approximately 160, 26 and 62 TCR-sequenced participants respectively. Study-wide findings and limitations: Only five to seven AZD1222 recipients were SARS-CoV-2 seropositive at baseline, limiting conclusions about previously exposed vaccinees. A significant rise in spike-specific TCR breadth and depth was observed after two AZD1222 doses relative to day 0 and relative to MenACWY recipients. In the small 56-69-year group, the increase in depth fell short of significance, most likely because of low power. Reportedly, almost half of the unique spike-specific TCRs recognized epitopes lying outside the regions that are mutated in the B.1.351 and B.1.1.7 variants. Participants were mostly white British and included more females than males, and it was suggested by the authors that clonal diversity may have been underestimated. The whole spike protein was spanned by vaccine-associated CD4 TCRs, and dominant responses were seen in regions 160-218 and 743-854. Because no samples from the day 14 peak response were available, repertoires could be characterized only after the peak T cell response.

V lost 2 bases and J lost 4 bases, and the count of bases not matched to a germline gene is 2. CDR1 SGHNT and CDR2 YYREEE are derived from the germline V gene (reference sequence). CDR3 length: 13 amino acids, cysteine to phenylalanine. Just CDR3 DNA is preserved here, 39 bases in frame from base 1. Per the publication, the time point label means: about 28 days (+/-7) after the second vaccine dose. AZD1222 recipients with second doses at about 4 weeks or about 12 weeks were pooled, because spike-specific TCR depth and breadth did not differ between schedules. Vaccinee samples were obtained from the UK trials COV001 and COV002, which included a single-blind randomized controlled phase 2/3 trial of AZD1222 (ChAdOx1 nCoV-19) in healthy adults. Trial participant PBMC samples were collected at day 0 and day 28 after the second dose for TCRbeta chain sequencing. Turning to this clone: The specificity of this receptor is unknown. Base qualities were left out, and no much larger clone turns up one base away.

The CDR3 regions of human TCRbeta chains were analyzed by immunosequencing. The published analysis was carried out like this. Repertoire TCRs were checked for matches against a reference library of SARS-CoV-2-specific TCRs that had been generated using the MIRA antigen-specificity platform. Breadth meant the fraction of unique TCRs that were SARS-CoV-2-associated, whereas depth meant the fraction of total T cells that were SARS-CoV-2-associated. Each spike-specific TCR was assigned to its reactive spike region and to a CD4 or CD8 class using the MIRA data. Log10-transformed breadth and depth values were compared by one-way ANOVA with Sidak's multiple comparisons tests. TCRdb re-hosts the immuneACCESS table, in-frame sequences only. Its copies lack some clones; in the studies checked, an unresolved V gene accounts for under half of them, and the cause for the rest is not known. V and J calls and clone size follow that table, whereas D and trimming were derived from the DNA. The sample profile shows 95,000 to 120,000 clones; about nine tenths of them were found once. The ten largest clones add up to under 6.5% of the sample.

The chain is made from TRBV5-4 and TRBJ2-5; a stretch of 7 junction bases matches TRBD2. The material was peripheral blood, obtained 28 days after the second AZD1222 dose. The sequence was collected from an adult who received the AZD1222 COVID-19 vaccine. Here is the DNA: TGTGCCAGCAGCTTTTGGGGGGGAGAGACCCAGTACTTC. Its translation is CASSFWGGETQYF.